Listed below are T cell receptor beta chains from one sample, sequenced in a study of OX40 agonist ivuxolimab in advanced cancers. The method was immunoSEQ multiplex PCR; TCRdb's version includes in-frame clones alone and lacks a portion of them. The sample shows fewer than 55,000 clones, over 75% of them seen only once. The material was CD4+ or CD8+ T cells sorted from blood, obtained in a trial of the OX40 agonist ivuxolimab. The receptors originated from an adult with an advanced solid tumor such as melanoma, head and neck, liver or kidney cancer. CDR3s include the opening cysteine and the closing phenylalanine or tryptophan. The D gene is left open where the match is weak. Rows give clone size only sometimes, using once, few, many, or a class for an expanded clone.

j_gene,abundance,d_gene,v_gene,CDR3nt,CDR3aa
TRBJ2-7,.,.,TRBV2,TGTGCCAGCAGTGATCCCGGGACCTGGAAGCACTACGAGCAGTACTTC,CASSDPGTWKHYEQYF
TRBJ2-1,.,.,TRBV7-8,TGTGCCAGCAGCCCCCGGGACTTCTCCTACAATGAGCAGTTCTTC,CASSPRDFSYNEQFF
TRBJ2-3,.,.,TRBV7-8,TGTGCCAGCAGCATACAGACTATTACCGATACGCAGTATTTT,CASSIQTITDTQYF
TRBJ1-5,.,.,TRBV27,TGTGCCAGCAGTATCGGAGGGGGCAATCAGCCCCAGCATTTT,CASSIGGGNQPQHF
TRBJ1-5,.,TRBD1,TRBV28,TGTGCCACCACCATTCAGGGGGGGGCGACGCCCCAGCATTTT,CATTIQGGATPQHF
TRBJ2-5,.,TRBD2,TRBV6-1,TGTGCCAGCAGTGCCGGGACTAGCGGACAGGCCTGGGAGACCCAGTACTTC,CASSAGTSGQAWETQYF
TRBJ2-7,.,TRBD1,TRBV29-1,TGCAGCGTCCGGGACAGGGACCCCGACGAGCAGTACTTC,CSVRDRDPDEQYF
TRBJ2-5,.,.,TRBV18,TGTGCCAGCTCACCACAGAGGGAAGAGACCCAGTACTTC,CASSPQREETQYF
TRBJ2-1,.,.,TRBV6-5,TGTGCCAGCAGTTCTGGGACGCGGAGCTACAATGAGCAGTTCTTC,CASSSGTRSYNEQFF
TRBJ2-5,.,.,TRBV28,TGTGCCAGCAGACCTCAGGGTCCAGTAGAGACCCAGTACTTC,CASRPQGPVETQYF
TRBJ2-2,.,.,TRBV10-1,TGCGCCAGCAACAGGGTACTTGGAACCGGGGAGCTGTTTTTT,CASNRVLGTGELFF
TRBJ2-5,.,TRBD2,TRBV5-1,TGCGCCAGCAGCTTGTTCCTAGCGGGAACCCAAGAGACCCAGTACTTC,CASSLFLAGTQETQYF
TRBJ2-3,.,.,TRBV5-1,TGCGCCAGCAGCTTAGGCGGTGATAGCACAGATACGCAGTATTTT,CASSLGGDSTDTQYF
TRBJ1-6,.,TRBD1,TRBV30,TGTGCCTGGAGTATTGGGCAGGGGGGAAATTCACCCCTCCACTTT,CAWSIGQGGNSPLHF
TRBJ2-1,.,.,TRBV19,TGTGCCAGTAGTATAGGGGGACAATCCAATGAGCAGTTCTTC,CASSIGGQSNEQFF
TRBJ1-3,.,.,TRBV7-9,TGTGCCAGCGCCGCGGGGTACGGAAACACCATATATTTT,CASAAGYGNTIYF
TRBJ2-7,once,.,TRBV2,TGTGCCAGCGGGCTGGGGGCAGTTTCCTACGAGCAGTACTTC,CASGLGAVSYEQYF
TRBJ2-7,.,TRBD1,TRBV19,TGTGCCACAGGGACAGGGTTGTACGAGCAGTACTTC,CATGTGLYEQYF
TRBJ1-2,.,TRBD1,TRBV18,TGTGCCAGCTCACCCGGACAGGGTGACTATGGCTACACCTTC,CASSPGQGDYGYTF
TRBJ1-3,.,.,TRBV9,TGTGCCAGCAGCGCCCATGGGACCGGAAACACCATATATTTT,CASSAHGTGNTIYF
TRBJ1-2,.,TRBD1,TRBV7-2,TGTGCCAGCAGCCTGTCGGGACAGGGTCTTTATGGCTACACCTTC,CASSLSGQGLYGYTF
TRBJ2-2,.,TRBD2,TRBV7-3,TGTGCCAGCAGTACGGGACTAGCGAACACCGGGGAGCTGTTTTTT,CASSTGLANTGELFF